A single T cell receptor beta chain is shown here with its context. What it recognizes is unknown. Between the trimmed V and J ends, which lost 2 bases and 4 bases, there was a span of 18 bases. Germline CDR1 is MNHEY and CDR2 is SMNVEV (reference sequence). The CDR3 covers 16 residues. Time point in this sample: patch test 1, 2 weeks after DPC sensitization. The treatment is: therapeutic diphenylcyclopropenone sensitization with weekly scalp DPC. These data are taken from a study of human T cells and chemical hapten exposure. Using its own MiXCR run on the RACE reads, TCRdb lists one record per CDR3 protein. The profile shows about 340,000 distinct CDR3 sequences, roughly 6.9% of them singletons. Regarding the study as a whole: Healthy people's immune response may differ from that of the donors, who had alopecia.

The receptor's source is a woman younger than 30 with alopecia areata. Some clones in this sample may be carry-over from other donors' samples. This sequence joins TRBV27 and TRBJ2-7; the D gene is possibly TRBD2 (7 bases). The sequenced sample was whole blood, obtained in connection with sensitization to the hapten diphenylcyclopropenone (DPC). The CDR3 protein is CASSLPGWGGGYEQYF. DNA of the CDR3: TGTGCCAGCAGTTTACCTGGGTGGGGGGGCGGATACGAGCAGTACTTC.